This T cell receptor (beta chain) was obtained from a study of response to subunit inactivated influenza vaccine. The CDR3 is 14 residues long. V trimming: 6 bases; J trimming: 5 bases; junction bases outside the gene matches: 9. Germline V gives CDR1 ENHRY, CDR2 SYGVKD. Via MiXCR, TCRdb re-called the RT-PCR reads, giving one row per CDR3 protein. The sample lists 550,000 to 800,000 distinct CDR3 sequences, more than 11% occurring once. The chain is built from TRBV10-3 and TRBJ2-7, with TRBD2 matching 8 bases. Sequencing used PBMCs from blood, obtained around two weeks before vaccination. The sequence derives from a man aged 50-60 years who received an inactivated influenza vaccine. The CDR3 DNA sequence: TGTGCCATCAGGCCGAGCGGGAGTGCCCACGAGCAGTACTTC. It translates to CAIRPSGSAHEQYF.